The source of this TCR beta chain is a study of identical twins. This CDR3 comprises 14 residues. CDR1 is LNHNV and CDR2 is YYDKDF in the germline V gene (reference sequence). Trimming removed 3 bases from V and 1 base from J, with 9 bases in between. General study findings and limits: Fewer insertions marked abundant cord blood beta clonotypes; young adult naive trended weakly, memory not at all.

MiXCR, run by TCRdb on the 5' RACE reads, gives a single entry per CDR3 protein. Here the sample spans about 150,000 distinct CDR3 sequences, roughly 3.5% being singletons. There are many counts of this clonotype. Its antigen is undetermined. The specimen was memory T cells sorted from blood. The sequence was obtained from a man aged 18-30 years in good health. The chain couples TRBV15 to TRBJ2-5; D is undetermined. Here the CDR3 DNA reads TGTGCCACCAGCAGTTGGCACCTCCAAGAGACCCAGTACTTC. This encodes CATSSWHLQETQYF.